This entry is about one TCR beta chain. Its cognate antigen is unknown. Germline assignment: CDR1 SGDLS and CDR2 YYNGEE. The CDR3 covers 14 residues. Deletions cut 4 bases from V and 2 bases from J, with 11 bases between. This specimen belongs to a study of shared clonotypes between healthy human individuals. Assay: immunoSEQ multiplex PCR; the TCRdb copy retains only in-frame clones and omits some. The sample holds 1,500,000 or so clones, around 95% seen once. Study findings and constraints: Shared clonotypes across all four donors exceeded non-shared ones in generation probability. Exclusively blood specimens were collected; tissue repertoires likely differ.

The sequenced material came from naive CD4+ T cells sorted from blood. Described subset: CD45RA+ positively selected. This TCR was sampled from a man aged 25-45 years in good health. This chain uses TRBV9 with TRBJ2-3; no definite D call. The CDR3 nucleotides read TGTGCCAGCAGCCCTCAACCCCTCACAGATACGCAGTATTTT. This sequence encodes CASSPQPLTDTQYF.